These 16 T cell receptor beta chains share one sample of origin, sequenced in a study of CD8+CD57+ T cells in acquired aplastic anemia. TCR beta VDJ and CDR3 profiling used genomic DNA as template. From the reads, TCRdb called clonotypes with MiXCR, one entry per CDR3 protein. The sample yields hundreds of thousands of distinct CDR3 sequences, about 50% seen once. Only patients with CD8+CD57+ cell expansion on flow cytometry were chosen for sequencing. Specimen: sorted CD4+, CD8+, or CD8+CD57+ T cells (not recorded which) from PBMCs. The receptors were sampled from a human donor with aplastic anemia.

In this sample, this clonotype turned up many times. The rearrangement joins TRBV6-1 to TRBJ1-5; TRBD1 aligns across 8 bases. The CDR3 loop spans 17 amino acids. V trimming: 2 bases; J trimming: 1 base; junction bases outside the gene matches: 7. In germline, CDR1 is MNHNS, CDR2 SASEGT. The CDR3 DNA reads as TGTGCCAGCAGTGAAAATACGGACAGGGCGAGCAATCAGCCCCAGCATTTT. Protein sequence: CASSENTDRASNQPQHF.

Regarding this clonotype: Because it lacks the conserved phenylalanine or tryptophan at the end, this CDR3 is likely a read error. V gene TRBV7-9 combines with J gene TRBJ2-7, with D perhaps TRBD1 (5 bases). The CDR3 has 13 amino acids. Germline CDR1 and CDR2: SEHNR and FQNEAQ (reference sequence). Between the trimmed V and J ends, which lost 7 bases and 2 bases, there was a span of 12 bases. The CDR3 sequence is CASNSQGPYEQYL. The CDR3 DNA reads TGTGCCAGCAACTCTCAGGGTCCCTACGAGCAGTACCTC.

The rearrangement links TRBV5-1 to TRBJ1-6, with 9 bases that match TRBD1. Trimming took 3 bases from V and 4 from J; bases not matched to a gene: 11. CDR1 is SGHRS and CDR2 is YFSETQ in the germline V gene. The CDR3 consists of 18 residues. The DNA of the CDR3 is TGCGCCAGCAGCTGGGGAATTGACAGGGGGGAATATAATTCACCCCTCCACTTT. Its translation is CASSWGIDRGEYNSPLHF. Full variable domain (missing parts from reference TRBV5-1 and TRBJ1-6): KAGVTQTPRYLIKTRGQQVTLSCSPISGHRSVSWYQQTPGQGLQFLFEYFSETQRNKGNFPGRFSGRQFSNSRSEMNVSTLELGDSALYLCASSWGIDRGEYNSPLHFGNGTRLTVT.

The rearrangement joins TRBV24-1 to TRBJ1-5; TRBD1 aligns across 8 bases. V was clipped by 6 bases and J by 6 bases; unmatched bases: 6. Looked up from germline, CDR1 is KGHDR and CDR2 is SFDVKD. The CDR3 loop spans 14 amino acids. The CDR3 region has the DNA TGTGCCACCAGTCATGGACAGGGAGTTCAGCCCCAGCATTTT. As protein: CATSHGQGVQPQHF.

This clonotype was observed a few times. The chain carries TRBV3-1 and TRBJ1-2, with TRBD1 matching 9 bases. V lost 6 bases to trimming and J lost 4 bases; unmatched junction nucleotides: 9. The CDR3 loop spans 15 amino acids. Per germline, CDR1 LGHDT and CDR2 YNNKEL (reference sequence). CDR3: CASRPQGARGYGYTF. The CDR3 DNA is TGTGCCAGCAGGCCACAGGGGGCGCGGGGCTATGGCTACACCTTC.

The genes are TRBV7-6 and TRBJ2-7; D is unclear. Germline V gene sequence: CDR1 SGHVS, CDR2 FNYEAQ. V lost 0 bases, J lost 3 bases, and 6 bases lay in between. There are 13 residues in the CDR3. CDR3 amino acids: CASSLAPFYEQYF. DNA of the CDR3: TGTGCCAGCAGCTTAGCTCCGTTCTACGAGCAGTACTTC. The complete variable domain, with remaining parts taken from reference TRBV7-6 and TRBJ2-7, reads GAGVSQSPRYKVTKRGQDVALRCDPISGHVSLYWYRQALGQGPEFLTYFNYEAQQDKSGLPNDRFSAERPEGSISTLTIQRTEQRDSAMYRCASSLAPFYEQYFGPGTRLTVT.

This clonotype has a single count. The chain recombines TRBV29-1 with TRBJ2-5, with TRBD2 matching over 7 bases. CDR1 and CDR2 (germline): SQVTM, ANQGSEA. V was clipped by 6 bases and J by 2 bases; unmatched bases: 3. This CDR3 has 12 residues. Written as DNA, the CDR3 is TGCAGCGTCGGACTAGAACAAGAGACCCAGTACTTC. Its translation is CSVGLEQETQYF.

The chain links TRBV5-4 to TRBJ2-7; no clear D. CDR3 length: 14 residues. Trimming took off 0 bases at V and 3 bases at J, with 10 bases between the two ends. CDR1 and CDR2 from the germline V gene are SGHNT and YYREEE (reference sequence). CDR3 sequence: CASSLGQSIYEQYF. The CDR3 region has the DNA TGTGCCAGCAGCTTGGGCCAGTCCATCTACGAGCAGTACTTC.

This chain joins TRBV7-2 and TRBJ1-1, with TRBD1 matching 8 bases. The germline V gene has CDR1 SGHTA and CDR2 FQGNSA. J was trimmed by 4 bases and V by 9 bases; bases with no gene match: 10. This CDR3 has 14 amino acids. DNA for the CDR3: TGTGCCAGTGGGTTACAGGGGGGTGGCACTGAAGCTTTCTTT. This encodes CASGLQGGGTEAFF.

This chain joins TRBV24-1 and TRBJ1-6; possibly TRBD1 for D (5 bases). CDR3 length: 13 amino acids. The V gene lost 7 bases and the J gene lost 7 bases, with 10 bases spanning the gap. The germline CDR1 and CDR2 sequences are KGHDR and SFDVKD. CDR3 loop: CATSAGGNSPLHF. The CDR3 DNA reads TGTGCCACCAGCGCCGGGGGAAATTCACCCCTCCACTTT.

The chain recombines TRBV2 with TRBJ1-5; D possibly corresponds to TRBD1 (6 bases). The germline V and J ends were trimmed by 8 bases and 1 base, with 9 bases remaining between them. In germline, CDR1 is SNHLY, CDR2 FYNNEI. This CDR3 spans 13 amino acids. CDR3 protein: CASSDRSNQPQHF. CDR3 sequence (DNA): TGTGCCAGCTCTGACAGGAGCAATCAGCCCCAGCATTTT.

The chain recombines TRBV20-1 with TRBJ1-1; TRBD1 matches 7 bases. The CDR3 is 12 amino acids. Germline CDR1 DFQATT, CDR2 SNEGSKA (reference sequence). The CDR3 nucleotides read TGCCGGGGCCGAGCAGGGGGTTCAAGAGCTTTCTTT. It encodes CRGRAGGSRAFF.

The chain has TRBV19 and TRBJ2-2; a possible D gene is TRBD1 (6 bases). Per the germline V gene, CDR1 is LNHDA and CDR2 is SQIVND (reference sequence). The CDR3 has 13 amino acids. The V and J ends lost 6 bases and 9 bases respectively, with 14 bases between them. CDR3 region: CASSRDTERELFF. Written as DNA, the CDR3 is TGTGCCAGTAGCCGGGACACAGAGAGGGAGCTGTTTTTT.

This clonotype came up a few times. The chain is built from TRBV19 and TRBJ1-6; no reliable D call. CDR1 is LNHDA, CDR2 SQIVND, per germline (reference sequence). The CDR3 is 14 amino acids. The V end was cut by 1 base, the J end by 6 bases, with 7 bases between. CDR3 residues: CASSIVRGNSPLHF. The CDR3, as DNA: TGTGCCAGTAGTATAGTGCGGGGTAATTCACCCCTCCACTTT.

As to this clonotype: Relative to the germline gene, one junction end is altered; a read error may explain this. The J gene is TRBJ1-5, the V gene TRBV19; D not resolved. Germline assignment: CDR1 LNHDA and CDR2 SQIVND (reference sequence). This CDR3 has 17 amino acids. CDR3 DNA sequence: TGTGCCAGTAGCGACATGGGAGCGCGTGGCAGCAATCGGCCCCAGCATTTT. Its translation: CASSDMGARGSNRPQHF. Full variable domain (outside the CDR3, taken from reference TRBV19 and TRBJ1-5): DGGITQSPKYLFRKEGQNVTLSCEQNLNHDAMYWYRQDPGQGLRLIYYSQIVNDFQKGDIAEGYSVSREKKESFPLTVTSAQKNPTAFYLCASSDMGARGSNRPQHFGDGTRLSIL.

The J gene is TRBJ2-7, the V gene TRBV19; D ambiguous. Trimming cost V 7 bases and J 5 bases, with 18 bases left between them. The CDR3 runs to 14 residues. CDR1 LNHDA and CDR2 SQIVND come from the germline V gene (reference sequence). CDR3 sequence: CASNLRADSHEQYF. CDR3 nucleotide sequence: TGTGCCAGTAACTTAAGGGCTGATTCCCACGAGCAGTACTTC.